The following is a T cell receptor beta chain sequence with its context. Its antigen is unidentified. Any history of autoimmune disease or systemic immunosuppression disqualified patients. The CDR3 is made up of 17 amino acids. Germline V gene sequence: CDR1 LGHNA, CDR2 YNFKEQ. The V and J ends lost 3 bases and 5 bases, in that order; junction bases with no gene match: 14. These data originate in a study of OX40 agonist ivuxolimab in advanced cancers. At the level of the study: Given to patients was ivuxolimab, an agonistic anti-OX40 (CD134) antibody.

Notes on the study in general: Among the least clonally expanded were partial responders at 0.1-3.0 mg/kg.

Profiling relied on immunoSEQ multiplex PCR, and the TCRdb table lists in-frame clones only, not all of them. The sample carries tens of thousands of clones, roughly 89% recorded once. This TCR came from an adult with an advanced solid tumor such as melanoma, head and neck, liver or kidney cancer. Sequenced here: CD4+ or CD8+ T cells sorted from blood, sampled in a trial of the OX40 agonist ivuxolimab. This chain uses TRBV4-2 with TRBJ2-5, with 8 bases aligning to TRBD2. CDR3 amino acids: CASSQITLSGRGETQYF. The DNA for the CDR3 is TGTGCCAGCAGCCAGATTACCTTATCCGGGAGGGGCGAGACCCAGTACTTC.